Listed below are T cell receptor beta chains from one sample, sequenced in a study of T cell responses to AZD1222 COVID-19 vaccine. The table came from immunoSEQ multiplex PCR; TCRdb's copy has only in-frame clones and leaves some out. The repertoire has under 150,000 clones, almost 95% of them found once; the top ten carry about a tenth. The material was peripheral blood, obtained 28 days after the second AZD1222 dose. All receptors derive from an adult who received the AZD1222 COVID-19 vaccine. Each CDR3 is given with its conserved first and last residue. A D gene is named only where the DNA matches it firmly. A clone size is listed for some rows: how often the clone was seen (once, few, many), or a class if it is expanded.

J | size | V | D | CDR3 | DNA
TRBJ2-3 | - | TRBV27 | - | CASSLILGTDTQYF | TGTGCCAGCAGTTTGATCCTCGGCACAGATACGCAGTATTTT
TRBJ2-7 | - | TRBV18 | TRBD2 | CASSRTSGSSDEQYF | TGTGCCAGCTCACGTACTAGCGGGAGTTCCGACGAGCAGTACTTC
TRBJ1-5 | - | TRBV9 | TRBD1 | CASSPSTGSNQPQHF | TGTGCCAGCAGCCCCTCGACAGGGAGCAATCAGCCCCAGCATTTT
TRBJ2-1 | few | TRBV5-1 | TRBD2 | CASSLPSGGAIDYNEQFF | TGCGCCAGCAGCTTACCTAGCGGGGGGGCCATCGACTACAATGAGCAGTTCTTC
TRBJ2-2 | - | TRBV5-6 | - | CASSLGGATGELFF | TGTGCCAGCAGCTTGGGAGGGGCCACCGGGGAGCTGTTTTTT
TRBJ1-1 | - | TRBV25-1 | - | CASSPPGNTEAFF | TGTGCCAGCAGCCCCCCCGGGAACACTGAAGCTTTCTTT
TRBJ2-1 | - | TRBV3-1/TRBV3-2 | TRBD2 | CASSPTGGGGNEQFF | TGTGCCAGCAGCCCCACTGGCGGGGGGGGCAATGAGCAGTTCTTC
TRBJ1-1 | medium-sized | TRBV4-1 | - | CASSQDNANTEAFF | TGCGCCAGCAGCCAAGATAACGCGAACACTGAAGCTTTCTTT
TRBJ2-1 | - | TRBV6-1 | TRBD2 | CASSEKGRGALDQFF | TGTGCCAGCAGTGAAAAGGGGCGGGGGGCCCTAGATCAGTTCTTC
TRBJ2-7 | few | TRBV9 | - | CASSVGTQDEQYF | TGTGCCAGCAGCGTAGGAACCCAGGACGAGCAGTACTTC
TRBJ2-2 | - | TRBV5-6 | - | CASSLEATVTGELFF | TGTGCCAGCAGCCTGGAGGCGACAGTCACCGGGGAGCTGTTTTTT
TRBJ2-5 | - | TRBV5-1 | - | CASSLVPLQQQETQYF | TGCGCCAGCAGCTTGGTTCCCCTCCAGCAGCAAGAGACCCAGTACTTC
TRBJ1-6 | - | TRBV30 | TRBD1 | CAVTWDSRPLHF | TGTGCCGTAACTTGGGACAGTCGACCCCTCCACTTT
TRBJ1-5 | - | TRBV30 | TRBD1 | CAWSVRGRGLRQPQHF | TGTGCCTGGAGTGTACGAGGGAGGGGGCTAAGGCAGCCCCAGCATTTT
TRBJ1-1 | - | TRBV5-1 | - | CASSGDPGVEAFF | TGCGCCAGCAGCGGGGACCCAGGGGTCGAAGCTTTCTTT
TRBJ1-2 | - | TRBV4-1 | - | CASSQVGEGGPTWYGYTF | TGCGCCAGCAGCCAAGTGGGGGAAGGAGGTCCCACGTGGTATGGCTACACCTTC
TRBJ1-2 | once | TRBV4-3 | - | CASSHSDRPHYGYTF | TGCGCCAGCAGCCACTCAGACAGGCCCCACTATGGCTACACCTTC
TRBJ1-1 | - | TRBV27 | TRBD1 | CASSTQGAPTEAFF | TGTGCCAGCAGTACGCAGGGGGCGCCCACTGAAGCTTTCTTT
TRBJ1-2 | once | TRBV28 | - | CASTKGTPAYGYTF | TGTGCCAGCACCAAGGGGACTCCCGCCTATGGCTACACCTTC
TRBJ1-2 | - | TRBV30 | - | CAWSVLNGYTF | TGTGCCTGGAGTGTATTAAATGGCTACACCTTC
TRBJ1-6 | - | TRBV28 | - | CASSLWDRDSPLHF | TGTGCCAGCAGTTTATGGGATAGGGATTCACCCCTCCACTTT
TRBJ1-1 | once | TRBV7-6 | - | CASSWGTEAFF | TGTGCCAGCAGTTGGGGGACTGAAGCTTTCTTT
TRBJ1-1 | - | TRBV5-1 | - | CASSLRDTGTEAFF | TGCGCCAGCAGCCTCCGGGACACCGGGACTGAAGCTTTCTTT
TRBJ2-1 | once | TRBV15 | - | CATSIGRQLFPYNEQFF | TGTGCCACCAGCATCGGGCGGCAGCTCTTCCCCTACAATGAGCAGTTCTTC
TRBJ2-1 | - | TRBV9 | - | CASSGVQRGGEQFF | TGTGCCAGCAGCGGGGTCCAGCGCGGTGGTGAGCAGTTCTTC
TRBJ1-2 | once | TRBV11-2 | - | CASSLVGGFGYTF | TGTGCCAGCAGCTTAGTGGGAGGGTTTGGCTACACCTTC
TRBJ1-6 | - | TRBV5-1 | - | CASSSRPGYNSPLHF | TGCGCCAGCAGCTCCCGGCCGGGGTATAATTCACCCCTCCACTTT
TRBJ1-2 | once | TRBV27 | TRBD1 | CASRVTGILGGYTF | TGTGCCAGCAGGGTGACAGGGATCTTGGGGGGCTACACCTTC
TRBJ1-1 | - | TRBV5-4 | TRBD1 | CASSPPGQGGHTEAFF | TGTGCCAGCAGCCCGCCGGGACAGGGAGGTCACACTGAAGCTTTCTTT
TRBJ2-1 | - | TRBV5-4 | TRBD2 | CASSERLAGGRDEQFF | TGTGCCAGCAGCGAACGACTAGCGGGAGGTAGGGATGAGCAGTTCTTC
TRBJ1-2 | - | TRBV5-8 | - | CASPSLRGGYTF | TGTGCCAGCCCCTCCCTTAGGGGAGGCTACACCTTC
TRBJ1-1 | - | TRBV11-1 | - | CASSRARGITEAFF | TGTGCCAGCAGCCGAGCTCGGGGGATAACTGAAGCTTTCTTT
TRBJ2-3 | - | TRBV4-1 | TRBD2 | CASRLRGGMDTQYF | TGCGCCAGCAGACTGCGGGGGGGCATGGATACGCAGTATTTT
TRBJ2-1 | large | TRBV19 | TRBD2 | CASTASRTGGNEQFF | TGTGCCAGTACAGCCTCTAGGACGGGAGGCAATGAGCAGTTCTTC
TRBJ1-2 | - | TRBV4-1 | - | CASSQIRQSPNYGYTF | TGCGCCAGCAGCCAAATACGACAGAGCCCTAACTATGGCTACACCTTC
TRBJ2-3 | - | TRBV5-1 | - | CASYGGSRPTDTQYF | TGCGCCAGCTACGGAGGCTCGCGACCGACTGATACGCAGTATTTT
TRBJ2-1 | - | TRBV6-2/TRBV6-3 | TRBD1 | CASSYSAGGYNEQFF | TGTGCCAGCAGTTACTCGGCAGGGGGCTACAATGAGCAGTTCTTC
TRBJ1-1 | - | TRBV5-3 | - | CARWGVKTAFF | TGTGCCAGATGGGGAGTTAAAACGGCTTTCTTT
TRBJ1-1 | few | TRBV5-6 | - | CASSLEGRKNTEAFF | TGTGCCAGCAGCTTGGAGGGACGGAAGAACACTGAAGCTTTCTTT
TRBJ2-5 | - | TRBV30 | TRBD2 | CAWSLGLAGGSEYF | TGTGCCTGGAGCCTGGGACTAGCGGGAGGGTCCGAGTACTTC
TRBJ1-6 | many | TRBV9 | - | CASSVTGIKDSPLHF | TGTGCCAGCAGCGTAACGGGAATTAAGGATTCACCCCTCCACTTT
TRBJ1-2 | - | TRBV7-9 | TRBD1 | CASSERQGSYGYTF | TGTGCCAGCAGCGAACGACAGGGTAGTTATGGCTACACCTTC
TRBJ1-5 | - | TRBV6-5 | TRBD1 | CATNRGLDSNQPQHF | TGTGCCACCAACAGGGGGCTGGACAGCAATCAGCCCCAGCATTTT
TRBJ1-2 | - | TRBV5-4 | - | CASSAPGYGYTF | TGTGCCAGCAGCGCCCCCGGCTATGGCTACACCTTC
TRBJ2-1 | - | TRBV13 | - | CASSFQTNYNEQFF | TGTGCCAGCAGCTTCCAGACTAATTACAATGAGCAGTTCTTC
TRBJ2-3 | - | TRBV6-1 | TRBD2 | CASSELGGLAGERGTDTQYF | TGTGCCAGCAGTGAACTTGGGGGACTAGCGGGGGAACGAGGCACAGATACGCAGTATTTT
TRBJ1-2 | - | TRBV4-1 | TRBD1 | CASSHPGQGVYGYTF | TGCGCCAGCAGCCATCCGGGACAGGGGGTGTATGGCTACACCTTC
TRBJ2-7 | once | TRBV7-9 | - | CASASPGAYEQYF | TGTGCCAGCGCTTCCCCGGGAGCCTACGAGCAGTACTTC